Each of the 3 T cell receptor beta chains below was sequenced from the same sample in a study of molecular identifiers for immune sequencing clone quantification (dated by TCRdb to the late 2010s). The library was built by means of PCR. Sequencing relied on an Illumina HiSeq 4000. Clones were called with MiXCR by TCRdb after fastp trimmed the public reads at Q25, and only in-frame beta chains were retained. Entries that share a CDR3 protein sequence are merged under the most common genes and DNA. Here the sample has about 510,000 distinct CDR3 sequences; around 21% occur a single time. 0.7% to 1% of the sample rests with the top ten. Sequenced material: naive CD8+ T cells from blood, with Jurkat cell RNA spiked in. The cell subset or site label of this sample denotes: FACS-sorted CD8+CD4-CCR7+CD45RA+ naive T cells. These receptors were taken from a human donor in good health. Some libraries in this study had Jurkat cell RNA spiked in.

The rearrangement joins TRBV12-3 or TRBV12-4 to TRBJ2-5; 9 bases are shared with TRBD1. The CDR3 spans 17 residues. V was clipped by 3 bases and J by 5 bases; unmatched bases: 13. The CDR3 nucleotides read TGTGCCAGCAGTTTTCCCCAAGGGACAGGGCAACGGGAGACCCAGTACTTC. Its protein product is CASSFPQGTGQRETQYF.

This clonotype was seen only a few times. J is TRBJ1-1 and V is TRBV6-2 or TRBV6-3; no definite D call. Per the germline V gene, CDR1 is MNHEY and CDR2 is SVGEGT. V lost 4 bases and J lost 5, with 11 bases in between. CDR3 length: 13 residues. The CDR3 here is CASSLLGRTEAFF. The CDR3 nucleotides read TGTGCCAGCAGTTTATTGGGTAGAACTGAAGCTTTCTTT.

This clonotype was detected only a few times. The chain links TRBV19 to TRBJ2-1; D uncertain. Germline loops: CDR1 LNHDA, CDR2 SQIVND (reference sequence). Trimming pared 5 bases from V and 5 bases from J, leaving 4 bases between. This CDR3 spans 11 amino acids. CDR3 bases: TGTGCCAGTAGTGCCCACAATGAGCAGTTCTTC. This translates into CASSAHNEQFF.